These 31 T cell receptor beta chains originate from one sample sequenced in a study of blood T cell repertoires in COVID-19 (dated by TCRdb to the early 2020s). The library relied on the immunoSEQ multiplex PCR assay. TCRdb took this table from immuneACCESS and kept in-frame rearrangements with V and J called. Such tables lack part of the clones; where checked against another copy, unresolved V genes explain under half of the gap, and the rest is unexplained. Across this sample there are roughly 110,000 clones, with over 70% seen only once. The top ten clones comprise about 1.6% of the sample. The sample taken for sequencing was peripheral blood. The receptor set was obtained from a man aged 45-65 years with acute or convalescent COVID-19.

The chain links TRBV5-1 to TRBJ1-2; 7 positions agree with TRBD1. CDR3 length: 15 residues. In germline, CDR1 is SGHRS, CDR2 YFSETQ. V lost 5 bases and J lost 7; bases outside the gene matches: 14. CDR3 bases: TGCGCCAGCAGTAGCGAAGAGGGGGCAGTAAGTGGCTACACCTTC. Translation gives CASSSEEGAVSGYTF.

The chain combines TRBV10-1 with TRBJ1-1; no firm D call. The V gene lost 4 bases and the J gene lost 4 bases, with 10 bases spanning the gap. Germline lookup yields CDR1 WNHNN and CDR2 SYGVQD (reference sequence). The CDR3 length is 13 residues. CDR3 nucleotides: TGCGCCAGCAGTGGGCAGACTTCCACTGAAGCTTTCTTT. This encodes CASSGQTSTEAFF.

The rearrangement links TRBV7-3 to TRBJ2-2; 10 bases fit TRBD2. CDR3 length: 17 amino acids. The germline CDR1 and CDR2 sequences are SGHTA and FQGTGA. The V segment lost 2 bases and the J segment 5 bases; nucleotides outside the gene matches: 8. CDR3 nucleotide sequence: TGTGCCAGCAGCTTAGTAGCGGGGGGCCTTACGACCGGGGAGCTGTTTTTT. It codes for CASSLVAGGLTTGELFF.

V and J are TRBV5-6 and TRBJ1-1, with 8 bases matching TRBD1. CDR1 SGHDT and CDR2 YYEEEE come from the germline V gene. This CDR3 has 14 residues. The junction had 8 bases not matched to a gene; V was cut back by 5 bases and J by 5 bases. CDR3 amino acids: CASRAGGGMTEAFF. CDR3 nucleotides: TGTGCCAGCAGGGCAGGGGGCGGAATGACTGAAGCTTTCTTT.

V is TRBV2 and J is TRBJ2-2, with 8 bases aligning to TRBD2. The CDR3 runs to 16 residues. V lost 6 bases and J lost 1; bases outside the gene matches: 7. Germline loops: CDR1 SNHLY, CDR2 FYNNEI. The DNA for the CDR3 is TGTGCCAGCAGCGGGAGGGTATTGTTGAACACCGGGGAGCTGTTTTTT. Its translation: CASSGRVLLNTGELFF.

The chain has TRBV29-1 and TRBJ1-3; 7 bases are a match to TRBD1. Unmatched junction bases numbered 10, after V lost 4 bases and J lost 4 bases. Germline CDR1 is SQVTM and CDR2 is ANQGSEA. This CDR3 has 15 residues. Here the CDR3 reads CSVVGTGVRGNTIYF. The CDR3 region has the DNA TGCAGCGTTGTTGGAACAGGGGTGCGGGGAAACACCATATATTTT.

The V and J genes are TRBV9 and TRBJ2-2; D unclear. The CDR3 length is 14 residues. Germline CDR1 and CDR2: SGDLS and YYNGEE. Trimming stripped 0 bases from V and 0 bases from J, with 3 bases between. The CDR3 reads CASSVVANTGELFF. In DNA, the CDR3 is TGTGCCAGCAGCGTAGTCGCGAACACCGGGGAGCTGTTTTTT.

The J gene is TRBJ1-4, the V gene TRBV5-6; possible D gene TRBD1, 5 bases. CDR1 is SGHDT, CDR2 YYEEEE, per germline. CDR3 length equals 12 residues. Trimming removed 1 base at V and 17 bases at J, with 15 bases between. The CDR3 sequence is CASSLTAGKNFF. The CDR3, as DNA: TGTGCCAGCAGCTTGACGGCAGGGAAGAACTTTTTT.

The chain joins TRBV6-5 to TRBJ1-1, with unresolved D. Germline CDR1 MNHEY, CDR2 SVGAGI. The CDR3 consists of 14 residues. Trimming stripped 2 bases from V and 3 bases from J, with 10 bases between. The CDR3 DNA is TGTGCCAGCAGTTACGAGGCGAGGGACACTGAAGCTTTCTTT. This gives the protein CASSYEARDTEAFF.

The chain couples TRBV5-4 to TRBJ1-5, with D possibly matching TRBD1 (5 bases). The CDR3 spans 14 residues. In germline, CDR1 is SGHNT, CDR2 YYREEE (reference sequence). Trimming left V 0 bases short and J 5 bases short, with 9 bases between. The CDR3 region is CASSLGGGDQPQHF. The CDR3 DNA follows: TGTGCCAGCAGCTTGGGTGGAGGGGATCAGCCCCAGCATTTT.

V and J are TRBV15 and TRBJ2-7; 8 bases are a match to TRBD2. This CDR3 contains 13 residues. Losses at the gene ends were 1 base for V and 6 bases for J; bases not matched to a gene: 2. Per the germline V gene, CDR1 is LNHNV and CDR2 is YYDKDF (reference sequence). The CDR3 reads CATSRASGFEQYF. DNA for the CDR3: TGTGCCACCAGCAGAGCTAGCGGGTTCGAGCAGTACTTC.

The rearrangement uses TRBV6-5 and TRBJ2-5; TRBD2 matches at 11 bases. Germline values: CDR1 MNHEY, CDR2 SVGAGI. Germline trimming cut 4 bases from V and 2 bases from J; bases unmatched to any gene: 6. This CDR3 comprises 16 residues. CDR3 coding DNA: TGTGCCAGCAGTTCCGTTCTAGCGGGAGGACAAGAGACCCAGTACTTC. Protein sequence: CASSSVLAGGQETQYF.

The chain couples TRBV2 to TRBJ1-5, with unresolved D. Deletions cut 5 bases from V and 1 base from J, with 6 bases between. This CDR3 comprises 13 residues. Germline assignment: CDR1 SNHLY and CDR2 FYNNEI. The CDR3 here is CASSLPSNQPQHF. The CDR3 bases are TGTGCCAGCAGTCTCCCCAGCAATCAGCCCCAGCATTTT.

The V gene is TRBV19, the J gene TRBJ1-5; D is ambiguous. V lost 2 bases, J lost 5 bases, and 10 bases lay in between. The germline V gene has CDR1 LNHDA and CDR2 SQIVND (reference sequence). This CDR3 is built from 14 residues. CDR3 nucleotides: TGTGCCAGTAGTATAAAACAGACCGATCAGCCCCAGCATTTT. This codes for CASSIKQTDQPQHF. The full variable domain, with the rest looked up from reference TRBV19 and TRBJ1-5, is DGGITQSPKYLFRKEGQNVTLSCEQNLNHDAMYWYRQDPGQGLRLIYYSQIVNDFQKGDIAEGYSVSREKKESFPLTVTSAQKNPTAFYLCASSIKQTDQPQHFGDGTRLSIL.

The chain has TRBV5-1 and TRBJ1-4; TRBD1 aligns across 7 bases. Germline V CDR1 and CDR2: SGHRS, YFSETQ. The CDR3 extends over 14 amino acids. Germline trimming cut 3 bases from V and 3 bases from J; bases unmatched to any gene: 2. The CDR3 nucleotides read TGCGCCAGCAGCTCACAGGGGCCTAATGAAAAACTGTTTTTT. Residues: CASSSQGPNEKLFF.

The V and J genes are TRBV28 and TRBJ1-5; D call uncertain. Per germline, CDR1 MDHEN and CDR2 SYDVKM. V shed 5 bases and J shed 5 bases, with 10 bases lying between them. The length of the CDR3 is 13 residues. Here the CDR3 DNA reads TGTGCCAGCAGTCTACGCCCCGATCAGCCCCAGCATTTT. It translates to CASSLRPDQPQHF.

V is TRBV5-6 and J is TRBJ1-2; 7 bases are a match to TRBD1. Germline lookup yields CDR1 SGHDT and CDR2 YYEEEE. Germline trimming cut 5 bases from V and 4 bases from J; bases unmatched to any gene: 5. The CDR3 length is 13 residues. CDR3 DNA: TGTGCCAGCAGGGTACAGGGGAGCTATGGCTACACCTTC. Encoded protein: CASRVQGSYGYTF.

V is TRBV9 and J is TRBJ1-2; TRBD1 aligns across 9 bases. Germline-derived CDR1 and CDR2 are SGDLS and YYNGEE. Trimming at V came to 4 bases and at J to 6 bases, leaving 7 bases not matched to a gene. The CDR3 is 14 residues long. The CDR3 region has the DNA TGTGCCAGCAGCCTAACTGGACAGGGGAATGGCTACACCTTC. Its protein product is CASSLTGQGNGYTF.

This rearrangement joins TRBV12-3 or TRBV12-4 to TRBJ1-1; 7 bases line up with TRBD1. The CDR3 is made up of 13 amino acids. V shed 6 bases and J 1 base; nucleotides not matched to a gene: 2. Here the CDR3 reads CASSWDRNTEAFF. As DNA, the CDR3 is TGTGCCAGCAGCTGGGACAGGAACACTGAAGCTTTCTTT.

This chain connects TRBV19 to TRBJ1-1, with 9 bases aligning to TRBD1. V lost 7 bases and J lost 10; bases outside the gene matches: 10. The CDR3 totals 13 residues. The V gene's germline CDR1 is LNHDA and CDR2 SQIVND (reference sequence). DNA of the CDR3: TGTGCCAGTAAGCCCCCGGGACAGGGCAGAGCTTTCTTT. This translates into CASKPPGQGRAFF.

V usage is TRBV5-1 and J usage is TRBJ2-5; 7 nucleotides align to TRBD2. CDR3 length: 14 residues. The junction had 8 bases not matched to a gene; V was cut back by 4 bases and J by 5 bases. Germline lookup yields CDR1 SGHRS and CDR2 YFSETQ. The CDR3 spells CASSGGREGETQYF. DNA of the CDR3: TGCGCCAGCAGCGGAGGGAGGGAGGGCGAGACCCAGTACTTC. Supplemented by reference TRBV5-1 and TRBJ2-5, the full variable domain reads KAGVTQTPRYLIKTRGQQVTLSCSPISGHRSVSWYQQTPGQGLQFLFEYFSETQRNKGNFPGRFSGRQFSNSRSEMNVSTLELGDSALYLCASSGGREGETQYFGPGTRLLVL.

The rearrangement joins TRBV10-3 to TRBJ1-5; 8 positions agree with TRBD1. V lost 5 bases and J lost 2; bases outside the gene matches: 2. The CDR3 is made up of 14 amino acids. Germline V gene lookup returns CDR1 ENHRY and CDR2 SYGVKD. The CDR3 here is CAISKDRGNQPQHF. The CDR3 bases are TGTGCCATCAGTAAGGACAGGGGCAATCAGCCCCAGCATTTT.

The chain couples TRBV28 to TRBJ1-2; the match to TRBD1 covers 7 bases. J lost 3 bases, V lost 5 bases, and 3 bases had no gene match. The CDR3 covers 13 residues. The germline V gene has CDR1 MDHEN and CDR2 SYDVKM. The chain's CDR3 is CASSIQGYYGYTF. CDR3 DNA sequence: TGTGCCAGCAGTATACAGGGGTACTATGGCTACACCTTC.

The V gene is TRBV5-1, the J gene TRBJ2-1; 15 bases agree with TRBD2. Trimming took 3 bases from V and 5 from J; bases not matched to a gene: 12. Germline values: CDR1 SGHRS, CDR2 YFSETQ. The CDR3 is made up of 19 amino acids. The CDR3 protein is CASSSGLAGGTVKNNEQFF. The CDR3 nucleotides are TGCGCCAGCAGCTCGGGACTAGCGGGGGGCACCGTAAAAAACAATGAGCAGTTCTTC.

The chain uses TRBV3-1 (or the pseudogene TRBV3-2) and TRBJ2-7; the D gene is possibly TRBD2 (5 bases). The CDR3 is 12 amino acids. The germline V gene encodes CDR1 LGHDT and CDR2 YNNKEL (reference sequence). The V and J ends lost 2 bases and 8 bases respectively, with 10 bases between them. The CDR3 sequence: CASSQLGGQQYF. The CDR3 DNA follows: TGTGCCAGCAGCCAACTTGGAGGACAGCAGTACTTC.

The CDR3 DNA reads TGTGCCAGCCTGGACACTAACTATGGCTACACCTTC. Protein product: CASLDTNYGYTF. V gene TRBV2 combines with J gene TRBJ1-2; D is perhaps TRBD1 (5 bases). Germline V gives CDR1 SNHLY, CDR2 FYNNEI. V was pared by 8 bases and J by 0 bases, with 7 bases between. The CDR3 runs 12 residues.

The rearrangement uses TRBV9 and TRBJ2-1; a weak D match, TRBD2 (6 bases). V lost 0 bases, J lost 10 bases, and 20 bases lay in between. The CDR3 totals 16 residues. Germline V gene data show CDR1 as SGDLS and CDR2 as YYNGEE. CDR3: CASSVDGGGGLREQFF. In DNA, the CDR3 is TGTGCCAGCAGCGTAGACGGCGGTGGAGGGCTGAGGGAGCAGTTCTTC.

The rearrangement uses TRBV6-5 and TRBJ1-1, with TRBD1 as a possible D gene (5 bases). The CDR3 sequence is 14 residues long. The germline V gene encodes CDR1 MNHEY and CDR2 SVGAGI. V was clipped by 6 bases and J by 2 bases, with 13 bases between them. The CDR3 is CASRTGEINTEAFF. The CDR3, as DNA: TGTGCCAGCAGAACGGGGGAAATTAACACTGAAGCTTTCTTT.

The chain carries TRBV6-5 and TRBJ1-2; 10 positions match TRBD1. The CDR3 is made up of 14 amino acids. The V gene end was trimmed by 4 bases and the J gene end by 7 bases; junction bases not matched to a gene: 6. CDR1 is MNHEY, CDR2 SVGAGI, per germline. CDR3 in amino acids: CASSFETGGSGYTF. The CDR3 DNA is TGTGCCAGCAGTTTTGAGACAGGGGGCTCTGGCTACACCTTC.

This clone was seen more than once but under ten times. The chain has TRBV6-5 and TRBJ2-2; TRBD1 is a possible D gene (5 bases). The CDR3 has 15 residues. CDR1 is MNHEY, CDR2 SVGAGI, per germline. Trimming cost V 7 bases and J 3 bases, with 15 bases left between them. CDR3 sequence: CASKRSRVDTGELFF. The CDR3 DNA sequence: TGTGCCAGCAAACGAAGCAGGGTCGACACCGGGGAGCTGTTTTTT.

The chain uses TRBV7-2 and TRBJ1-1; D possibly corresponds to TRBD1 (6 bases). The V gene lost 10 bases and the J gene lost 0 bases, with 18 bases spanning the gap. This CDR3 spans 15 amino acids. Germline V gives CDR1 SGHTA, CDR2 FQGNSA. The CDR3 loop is CAIDSGTFLNTEAFF. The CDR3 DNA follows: TGTGCCATCGACTCCGGGACATTCCTGAACACTGAAGCTTTCTTT.